This TCR beta chain was sequenced for a study of blood T cell repertoires in COVID-19. The V and J ends lost 3 bases and 4 bases, in that order; junction bases with no gene match: 3. CDR1 is LNHNV and CDR2 is YYDKDF in the germline V gene (reference sequence). The CDR3 spans 14 residues. Sequenced by immunoSEQ multiplex PCR; TCRdb stores in-frame clones only, minus some. This table holds roughly 410,000 clones, 89% found once. Sequenced sample: peripheral blood. This receptor was taken from a middle-aged woman with COVID-19, enrolled during active disease. The chain combines TRBV15 with TRBJ1-3, with 7 bases identical to TRBD1. The CDR3 DNA is TGTGCCACCAGCAGTCCAGGGGGAGGAAACACCATATATTTT. Translating gives CATSSPGGGNTIYF. The entire variable domain, with the rest obtained from reference TRBV15 and TRBJ1-3, is as follows: DAMVIQNPRYQVTQFGKPVTLSCSQTLNHNVMYWYQQKSSQAPKLLFHYYDKDFNNEADTPDNFQSRRPNTSFCFLDIRSPGLGDTAMYLCATSSPGGGNTIYFGEGSWLTVV.